The 19 T cell receptor beta chains given below trace back to one sample, sequenced in a study of T cells in Graves' hyperthyroidism and ophthalmopathy. RNA transcripts provided the source from which TCR beta CDR3 regions were amplified. The HTBI primer set was used in a first-round RT-PCR of the TCR CDR3. TCRdb processed the multiplex PCR reads anew with MiXCR; each CDR3 protein has one entry. Among fewer than 650,000 distinct CDR3 sequences listed, roughly 14% were seen once. Source material: blood. These receptors were obtained from a woman aged 40 to 50 with Graves' ophthalmopathy.

This clonotype was detected many times. The chain has TRBV12-3 or TRBV12-4 and TRBJ1-1; D unresolved. The V end was cut by 3 bases, the J end by 7 bases, with 9 bases between. The CDR3 runs to 12 residues. CDR3 nucleotide sequence: TGTGCCAGCAGTTTGGGCGGAATTGAAGCTTTCTTT. It specifies CASSLGGIEAFF.

This clonotype showed up just a few times. The J gene is TRBJ2-7, the V gene TRBV7-9, with 9 positions matching TRBD2. Trimming removed 1 base from V and 3 bases from J; junction bases left unmatched: 4. CDR3 size: 15 residues. Germline CDR1 reads SEHNR; CDR2 reads FQNEAQ (reference sequence). The CDR3 DNA reads TGTGCCAGCAGCTTAGTTTCTAGCGGGGACTACGAGCAGTACTTC. Translated: CASSLVSSGDYEQYF. Variable domain in full (rest from reference TRBV7-9 and TRBJ2-7): DTGVSQNPRHKITKRGQNVTFRCDPISEHNRLYWYRQTLGQGPEFLTYFQNEAQLEKSRLLSDRFSAERPKGSFSTLEIQRTEQGDSAMYLCASSLVSSGDYEQYFGPGTRLTVT.

This clonotype was recorded at least ten times. The chain links TRBV28 to TRBJ1-2; the match to TRBD1 covers 8 bases. V shed 1 base, J shed 7 bases, and the junction held 5 bases outside the gene matches. The germline gives CDR1 MDHEN, CDR2 SYDVKM. The CDR3 has 14 residues. CDR3 amino acids: CASSLFGRGRGYTF. Written as DNA, the CDR3 is TGTGCCAGCAGTTTATTTGGCAGGGGGCGTGGCTACACCTTC.

This clonotype was counted ten times or more. This sequence joins TRBV29-1 and TRBJ1-1; 8 nucleotides line up with TRBD1. V was pared by 4 bases and J by 7 bases, with 8 bases of the junction left unmatched. This CDR3 comprises 13 residues. Per germline, CDR1 SQVTM and CDR2 ANQGSEA. This CDR3 reads CSVALIGTGEAFF. The CDR3 DNA sequence: TGCAGCGTTGCCCTAATCGGGACAGGTGAAGCTTTCTTT.

This clonotype was detected a few times. V and J are TRBV30 and TRBJ2-2, with D uncertain. Germline V gene lookup returns CDR1 GTSNPN and CDR2 SVGIG (reference sequence). CDR3 length equals 13 residues. Deletions cut 2 bases from V and 6 bases from J, with 10 bases between. The CDR3 nucleotides are TGTGCCTGGAGTTATGGGCGCGCCGGGGAGCTGTTTTTT. Encoded protein: CAWSYGRAGELFF.

A note on this clonotype: A junction boundary mismatches the germline segment, possibly from a read error. For the CDR3, the DNA is TGTGCCAGCAGGACCGGTACGAGCACCAACCATGGGAACTTC. This translates into CASRTGTSTNHGNF. The chain combines TRBV7-8 with TRBJ2-5; D uncertain. The CDR3 covers 14 residues. CDR1 and CDR2 from the germline V gene are SGHVS and FQNEAQ.

At least ten counts were recorded for this clonotype. The CDR3 spells CASSEARSPFAEAFF. The CDR3 bases are TGTGCCAGCAGTGAAGCGCGGTCCCCTTTCGCTGAAGCTTTCTTT. The chain employs TRBV2 and TRBJ1-1; D not certain. The CDR3 consists of 15 residues. Germline V gives CDR1 SNHLY, CDR2 FYNNEI. V was trimmed by 0 bases and J by 6 bases, leaving 14 bases between them.

This clonotype was observed many times. This chain connects TRBV28 to TRBJ1-5, with TRBD1 as a possible D gene (6 bases). The CDR3 spans 14 residues. V lost 6 bases and J 1 base, leaving 10 bases between the germline ends. Germline lookup yields CDR1 MDHEN and CDR2 SYDVKM. DNA for the CDR3: TGTGCCAGCAGCACAGGGAACAGCAATCAGCCCCAGCATTTT. Encoded protein: CASSTGNSNQPQHF.

Note on this clonotype: A single base separates this from a much larger clone, so it may be a read error. This chain joins TRBV7-9 and TRBJ2-7, with D possibly TRBD2 on 6 matching bases. Germline V gene data show CDR1 as SEHNR and CDR2 as FQNEAQ (reference sequence). CDR3 length: 15 amino acids. DNA of the CDR3: TGTGCCAGCAGCTTAGGGGGGGTATTATCCTACGAGAAGTACTTC. Its protein is CASSLGGVLSYEKYF.

In this sample, this clonotype turned up a few times. Sequence at one end of the junction differs from germline and may be a read error. The DNA for the CDR3 is TGCGCCAGCAGCCCGAGGGCCGGGGGCCGTGAAGCTTTCTTT. This sequence encodes CASSPRAGGREAFF. V and J are TRBV5-6 and TRBJ1-1; D possibly corresponds to TRBD1 (6 bases). The V gene's germline CDR1 is SGHDT and CDR2 YYEEEE. There are 14 residues in the CDR3.

The genes are TRBV11-2 and TRBJ1-1, with 9 bases lining up with TRBD1. The CDR3 contains 16 residues. Trimming cost V 6 bases and J 3 bases; bases outside gene matches: 11. Germline lookup yields CDR1 SGHAT and CDR2 FQNNGV. This CDR3 reads CASRKTGTGRYTEAFF. In DNA, the CDR3 is TGTGCCAGCAGAAAAACAGGGACAGGGAGATACACTGAAGCTTTCTTT.

This clonotype was counted ten times or more. This chain joins TRBV6-5 and TRBJ2-2, with 10 bases that match TRBD1. Germline V lookup: CDR1 MNHEY, CDR2 SVGAGI. The CDR3 totals 15 residues. The V and J ends lost 5 bases and 4 bases, in that order; junction bases with no gene match: 4. The CDR3 loop is CASSMTGGGTGELFF. The CDR3 DNA reads TGTGCCAGCAGTATGACAGGGGGCGGCACCGGGGAGCTGTTTTTT.

This clonotype has a count of ten or more. The chain carries TRBV28 and TRBJ1-1, with D unresolved. CDR3 length equals 14 residues. Germline CDR1 is MDHEN and CDR2 is SYDVKM. With 2 bases removed from V and 4 bases from J, the gap between germline ends came to 11 bases. The CDR3 DNA follows: TGTGCCAGCAGTTTAGGGCAGGTTGGCACTGAAGCTTTCTTT. Translated, it gives CASSLGQVGTEAFF.

This clonotype was seen only a few times. The CDR3 DNA follows: TGTGCCAGCTCTCCGGGAGGATTGTCCTACGAGCAGTACTTC. It encodes CASSPGGLSYEQYF. The V and J genes are TRBV28 and TRBJ2-7; 7 positions match TRBD2. The CDR3 covers 14 residues. Germline CDR1 reads MDHEN; CDR2 reads SYDVKM. The junction had 8 bases not matched to a gene; V was cut back by 8 bases and J by 1 base.

This clonotype appeared many times. V gene TRBV20-1 combines with J gene TRBJ1-1; tentative D call: TRBD1 (5 bases). In germline, CDR1 is DFQATT, CDR2 SNEGSKA (reference sequence). V gave up 4 bases and J gave up 2 bases, with 11 bases separating them. The CDR3 totals 13 residues. The CDR3 sequence: CSAIRTFNTEAFF. The CDR3 bases are TGCAGTGCTATTCGGACATTCAACACTGAAGCTTTCTTT.

At least ten counts were recorded for this clonotype. The chain combines TRBV6-1 with TRBJ2-2; possible D gene TRBD1, 5 bases. Trimming cost V 7 bases and J 4 bases, with 10 bases left between them. Germline CDR1 and CDR2: MNHNS and SASEGT. There are 13 residues in the CDR3. The CDR3, as DNA: TGTGCCAGCAAAAACAGGCTCACCGGGGAGCTGTTTTTT. It yields the protein CASKNRLTGELFF.

This clonotype was detected ten times or more. This chain links TRBV20-1 with TRBJ2-5; TRBD1 aligns across 10 bases. Germline values: CDR1 DFQATT, CDR2 SNEGSKA (reference sequence). This CDR3 comprises 14 residues. Trimming removed 6 bases from V and 7 bases from J; junction bases left unmatched: 11. The CDR3 nucleotides read TGCAGTGCGGGGGGACAGGGGCATTTGGGGACCCAGTACTTC. Amino acid sequence: CSAGGQGHLGTQYF.

This clonotype came up a few times. This sequence joins TRBV10-3 and TRBJ2-7; 10 bases fit TRBD2. Germline V gives CDR1 ENHRY, CDR2 SYGVKD. CDR3 length equals 17 residues. V was pared by 2 bases and J by 0 bases, with 7 bases of the junction left unmatched. This CDR3 reads CAISEPGLAYSSYEQYF. Here the CDR3 DNA reads TGTGCCATCAGTGAGCCGGGACTAGCGTATAGCTCCTACGAGCAGTACTTC.

Ten or more counts support this clonotype. V is TRBV19 and J is TRBJ1-1, with 9 bases aligning to TRBD1. The J segment lost 7 bases and the V segment lost 1 base, leaving 16 bases of the junction unmatched. This CDR3 is 18 amino acids long. Looked up from germline, CDR1 is LNHDA and CDR2 is SQIVND (reference sequence). CDR3 in amino acids: CASSIGPDRGESEREAFF. CDR3 coding DNA: TGTGCCAGTAGTATAGGCCCGGACAGGGGAGAGTCAGAACGTGAAGCTTTCTTT.